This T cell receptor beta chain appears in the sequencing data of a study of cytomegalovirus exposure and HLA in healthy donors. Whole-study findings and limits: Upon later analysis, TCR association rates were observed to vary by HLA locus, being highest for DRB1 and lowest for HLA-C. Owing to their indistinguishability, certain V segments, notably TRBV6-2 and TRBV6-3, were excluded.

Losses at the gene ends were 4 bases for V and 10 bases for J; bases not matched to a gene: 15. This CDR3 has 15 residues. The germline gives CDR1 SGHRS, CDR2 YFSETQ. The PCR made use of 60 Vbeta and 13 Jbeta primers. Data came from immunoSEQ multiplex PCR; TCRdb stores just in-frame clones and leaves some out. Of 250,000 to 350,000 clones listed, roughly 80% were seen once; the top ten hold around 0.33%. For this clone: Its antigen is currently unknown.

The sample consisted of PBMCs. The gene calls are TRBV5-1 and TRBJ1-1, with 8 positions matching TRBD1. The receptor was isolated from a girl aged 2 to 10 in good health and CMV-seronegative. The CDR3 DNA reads TGCGCCAGCAGCCCCGAGGGACAGGCGCGCTCTGGAGCTTTCTTT. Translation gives CASSPEGQARSGAFF. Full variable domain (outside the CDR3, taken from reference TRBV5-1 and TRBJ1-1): KAGVTQTPRYLIKTRGQQVTLSCSPISGHRSVSWYQQTPGQGLQFLFEYFSETQRNKGNFPGRFSGRQFSNSRSEMNVSTLELGDSALYLCASSPEGQARSGAFFGQGTRLTVV.